Listed below are T cell receptor beta chains from one sample, sequenced in a study of cytomegalovirus exposure and HLA in healthy donors. Clones were read by immunoSEQ multiplex PCR, and TCRdb kept only the in-frame ones, dropping some. The repertoire holds approximately 130,000 clones, roughly four fifths seen once, with approximately 2.8% in the top ten. Sequencing was done on a sample of PBMCs. The receptor source for this set is a boy aged 2 to 10 in good health and CMV-seronegative. CDR3s include the opening cysteine and the closing phenylalanine or tryptophan. A D gene is named only where the DNA matches it firmly. Clone size is not always given. Where it is, it says once, few, many or a class for expanded clones.

>TRBJ2-1|-|-|TRBV27
TGTGCCAGCAGTGGACTAAACACCTACAATGAGCAGTTCTTC
CASSGLNTYNEQFF
>TRBJ1-1|-|-|TRBV4-1
TGCGCCAGCAGCCAAGTTAACACCAGAGGCACTGAAGCTTTCTTT
CASSQVNTRGTEAFF
>TRBJ2-1|once|TRBD1|TRBV30
TGTGCCTGGAGCATGGGGTCGGGACAGGGGTGGAATGAGCAGTTCTTC
CAWSMGSGQGWNEQFF
>TRBJ2-1|-|TRBD1|TRBV5-1
TGCGCCAGCAGGTCGGGGACAGGGGGCAGGAATGAGCAGTTCTTC
CASRSGTGGRNEQFF
>TRBJ2-5|-|-|TRBV4-2
TGTGCCAGCAGCCAAGCGCCGACGGGCGGGGCAGAGACCCAGTACTTC
CASSQAPTGGAETQYF
>TRBJ1-5|-|-|TRBV18
TGTGCCAGCTCCCACGACGGGAATCAGCCCCAGCATTTT
CASSHDGNQPQHF
>TRBJ2-1|-|-|TRBV15
TGTGCCACCAGCACCGCGGGGTCCTACAATGAGCAGTTCTTC
CATSTAGSYNEQFF
>TRBJ1-1|-|-|TRBV9
TGTGCCAGCAGCCTCGCAGGGCATGAGAACACTGAAGCTTTCTTT
CASSLAGHENTEAFF
>TRBJ1-1|-|-|TRBV11-2
TGTGCCAGCAGCTTAGTACTAGGGGGCACTGAAGCTTTCTTT
CASSLVLGGTEAFF
>TRBJ2-5|-|-|TRBV13
TGTGCCAGCAGCTTAGCGCGGACAGCTAACCAAGAGACCCAGTACTTC
CASSLARTANQETQYF
>TRBJ1-1|-|-|TRBV6-4
TGTGCCAGCAGTGACTCGGGTGAGGGCGCCGGGGAAGCTTTCTTT
CASSDSGEGAGEAFF
>TRBJ1-2|-|-|TRBV7-2
TGTGCCAGCAGCTCTAACAGCTATGGCTACACCTTC
CASSSNSYGYTF
>TRBJ1-6|-|TRBD1|TRBV6-5
TGTGCCAGCAGTACGACAGGGTGGAATTCACCCCTCCACTTT
CASSTTGWNSPLHF
>TRBJ1-2|-|TRBD1|TRBV6-5
TGTGCCAGCAGTAGGGGGCGAAACTATGGCTACACCTTC
CASSRGRNYGYTF
>TRBJ1-2|-|TRBD1|TRBV6-5
TGTGCCAGCAGCACCGGACAGGTCGGCTACACCTTC
CASSTGQVGYTF
>TRBJ2-5|-|TRBD2|TRBV7-9
TGTGCCAGCAGCTTCTCGCTAGCGGGTAGTGAAGAGACCCAGTACTTC
CASSFSLAGSEETQYF
>TRBJ1-5|-|TRBD1|TRBV15
TGTGCCACCAGCTCCAACCCCCGACAGGGGAATCAGCCCCAGCATTTT
CATSSNPRQGNQPQHF
>TRBJ1-5|once|-|TRBV6-1
TGTGCCAGCAGTGAACCCGGGGTCTCCAATCAGCCCCAGCATTTT
CASSEPGVSNQPQHF
>TRBJ2-1|-|-|TRBV6-5
TGTGCCACCGGGACTGGTGAGCAGTTCTTC
CATGTGEQFF
>TRBJ1-2|-|-|TRBV10-3
TGTGCCATCAGTACTACATTGTGGGGGGATGGCTACACCTTC
CAISTTLWGDGYTF
>TRBJ1-4|-|-|TRBV15
TGTGCCACCAGCAGAGAACGCGGGGGTCGGAGAAATGAAAAACTGTTTTTT
CATSRERGGRRNEKLFF
>TRBJ2-1|few|TRBD2|TRBV4-2
TGTGCCAGCAGCCAAGACGGTGCGGGAGTGTCCTACAATGAGCAGTTCTTC
CASSQDGAGVSYNEQFF
>TRBJ2-2|-|TRBD2|TRBV2
TGTGCCAGCAGGGGGACTAGCGGGACCGGGGAGCTGTTTTTT
CASRGTSGTGELFF
>TRBJ1-4|-|TRBD1|TRBV10-1
TGCGCCAGCAGTGAGTCCCCCGAAACTAGGGGGCGCGATGAAAAACTGTTTTTT
CASSESPETRGRDEKLFF
>TRBJ2-3|-|-|TRBV7-9
TGTGCCAGCAGTTATCCAAACAATTGGGGGGACACAGATACGCAGTATTTT
CASSYPNNWGDTDTQYF
>TRBJ2-3|-|TRBD2|TRBV6-4
TGTGCCAGCAGTGACGGAGCGGGAGATACAGATACGCAGTATTTT
CASSDGAGDTDTQYF
>TRBJ2-1|-|-|TRBV9
TGTGCCAGCAGCTCCCAAGGGAGGCGCGATGAGCAGTTCTTC
CASSSQGRRDEQFF
>TRBJ2-1|-|TRBD2|TRBV7-3
TGTGCCAGCAGCTTAACCTATAGCGGGGATAATGAGCAGTTCTTC
CASSLTYSGDNEQFF
>TRBJ2-3|-|-|TRBV2
TGTGCCAGGGCAGTCACAGATACGCAGTATTTT
CARAVTDTQYF
>TRBJ2-1|once|-|TRBV19
TGTGCCAGTAGCTCAGGGATGGGCACCTACAATGAGCAGTTCTTC
CASSSGMGTYNEQFF
>TRBJ1-1|-|TRBD1|TRBV19
TGTGCCAGTAGTGAGTACAGGGGGCGGGCGAACACTGAAGCTTTCTTT
CASSEYRGRANTEAFF
>TRBJ1-2|few|-|TRBV7-2
TGTGCCAGCAGCTGGGCAGGGATCGACCACAACTATGGCTACACCTTC
CASSWAGIDHNYGYTF
>TRBJ1-1|-|TRBD1|TRBV5-6
TGTGCCAGCAGCCCCGGGACAGGGCGCGGGGGGACTGAAGCTTTCTTT
CASSPGTGRGGTEAFF
>TRBJ2-1|few|TRBD2|TRBV4-3
TGCGCCAGCAGCCACTATAGCGGGGGGGCACCATACAATGAGCAGTTCTTC
CASSHYSGGAPYNEQFF
>TRBJ1-5|-|-|TRBV19
TGTGCCAGTAGTATAAAGGCGGGAGGCAGGAGACTAAATCAGCCCCAGCATTTT
CASSIKAGGRRLNQPQHF
>TRBJ2-2|-|-|TRBV5-6
TGTGCCAGCCGCGGGGCGGGAACGACCGGGGAGCTGTTTTTT
CASRGAGTTGELFF
>TRBJ2-5|few|TRBD2|TRBV6-6
TGTGCCAGCAGTCGAATAGCGGGAGGGCCTGAGACCCAGTACTTC
CASSRIAGGPETQYF
>TRBJ1-2|few|-|TRBV6-1
TGTGCCAGCAGCACGACGGGGGGCTACACCTTC
CASSTTGGYTF
>TRBJ1-4|-|TRBD1|TRBV15
TGTGCCACCAGCAGAGTACTCGGACAGGGAAGGGGTGAAAAACTGTTTTTT
CATSRVLGQGRGEKLFF
>TRBJ1-2|once|TRBD1|TRBV19
TGTGCCAGTGACGGGACAGGGGACATAGAGAGCTATGGCTACACCTTC
CASDGTGDIESYGYTF
>TRBJ2-7|-|-|TRBV21-1
TGTGCCAGCAGCAAAGGGACCCCGGGGAGGTCCTACGAGCAGTACTTC
CASSKGTPGRSYEQYF
>TRBJ2-5|-|-|TRBV27
TGTGCCAGCAGTTTATTGGTTCGAGCGGAGGAACAAGAGACCCAGTACTTC
CASSLLVRAEEQETQYF
>TRBJ1-1|-|TRBD1|TRBV19
TGTGCCAGTAGTATGGACAGGGAGGGGGTGAACACTGAAGCTTTCTTT
CASSMDREGVNTEAFF
>TRBJ1-2|-|-|TRBV7-9
TGTGCCAGCAGCCAGAACCTAGACCCACTAGGCTATGGCTACACCTTC
CASSQNLDPLGYGYTF
>TRBJ2-3|-|-|TRBV5-4
TGTGCCAGCAGCTTGGTCGGCACAGATACGCAGTATTTT
CASSLVGTDTQYF
>TRBJ2-1|-|TRBD2|TRBV5-1
TGCGCCAGCAGCTTGGCCACGGGGGGATTGGGCAATGAGCAGTTCTTC
CASSLATGGLGNEQFF